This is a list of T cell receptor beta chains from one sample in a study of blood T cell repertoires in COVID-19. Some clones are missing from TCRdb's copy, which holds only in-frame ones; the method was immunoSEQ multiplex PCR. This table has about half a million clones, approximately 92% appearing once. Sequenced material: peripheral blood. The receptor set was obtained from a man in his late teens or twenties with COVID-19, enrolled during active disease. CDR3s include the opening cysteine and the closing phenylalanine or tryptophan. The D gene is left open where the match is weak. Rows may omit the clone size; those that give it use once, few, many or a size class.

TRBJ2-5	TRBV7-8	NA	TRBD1	CASSELQGMETQYF	TGTGCCAGCAGCGAGTTACAGGGGATGGAGACCCAGTACTTC
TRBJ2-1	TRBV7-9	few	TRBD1	CASSSGDRGHNEQFF	TGTGCCAGCAGCTCGGGGGACAGGGGGCACAATGAGCAGTTCTTC
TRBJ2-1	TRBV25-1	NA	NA	CASSEGTRGSYNEQFF	TGTGCCAGCAGTGAAGGGACAAGGGGGTCCTACAATGAGCAGTTCTTC
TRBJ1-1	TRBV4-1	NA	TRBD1	CASSHLTGANTEAFF	TGCGCCAGCAGCCATCTGACAGGGGCTAACACTGAAGCTTTCTTT
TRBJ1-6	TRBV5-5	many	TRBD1	CASSLGTANSPLHF	TGTGCCAGCAGCCTGGGGACAGCCAATTCACCCCTCCACTTT
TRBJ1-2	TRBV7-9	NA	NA	CASSLGAKTLYGYTF	TGTGCCAGCAGCTTAGGGGCGAAAACCCTCTATGGCTACACCTTC
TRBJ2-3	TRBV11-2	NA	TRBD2	CASSLAPAGSTDTQYF	TGTGCCAGCAGCTTAGCCCCAGCGGGGAGCACAGATACGCAGTATTTT
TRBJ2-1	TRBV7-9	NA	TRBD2	CASSGAGNSYNEQFF	TGTGCCAGCAGCGGAGCGGGAAACTCCTACAATGAGCAGTTCTTC
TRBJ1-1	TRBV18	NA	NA	CASSTSSGRLENTEAFF	TGTGCCAGCTCAACTTCCTCGGGACGACTAGAGAACACTGAAGCTTTCTTT
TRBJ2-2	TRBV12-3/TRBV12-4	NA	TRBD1	CASSTGERELFF	TGTGCCAGCAGCACAGGGGAGCGGGAGCTGTTTTTT
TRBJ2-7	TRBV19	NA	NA	CAPPSEGDSYEQYF	TGTGCCCCCCCCTCCGAAGGGGACTCCTACGAGCAGTACTTC
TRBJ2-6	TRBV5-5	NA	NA	CASRSTGTPGANVLTF	TGTGCCAGCAGATCTACAGGGACCCCTGGGGCCAACGTCCTGACTTTC
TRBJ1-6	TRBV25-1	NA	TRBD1	CASSKTGQDNSPLHF	TGTGCCAGCAGTAAAACCGGACAGGATAATTCACCCCTCCACTTT
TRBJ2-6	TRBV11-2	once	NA	CASSPAGIYSGANVLTF	TGTGCCAGCAGCCCGGCGGGGATATACTCTGGGGCCAACGTCCTGACTTTC
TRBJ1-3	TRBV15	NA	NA	CATSRQGAGNTIYF	TGTGCCACCAGCAGACAGGGCGCTGGAAACACCATATATTTT
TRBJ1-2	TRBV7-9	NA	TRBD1	CASSLLGQGPLYGYTF	TGTGCCAGCAGCTTATTAGGACAGGGCCCCCTCTATGGCTACACCTTC
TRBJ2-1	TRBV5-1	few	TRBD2	CASSLAGTRTGNEQFF	TGCGCCAGCAGCTTGGCCGGGACTAGGACCGGCAATGAGCAGTTCTTC
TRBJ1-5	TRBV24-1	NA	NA	CATSDSQDQPQHF	TGTGCCACCAGTGATTCACAGGACCAGCCCCAGCATTTT
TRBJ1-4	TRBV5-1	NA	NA	CASSSGYFSANEKLFF	TGCGCCAGCAGCTCGGGGTACTTCTCGGCTAATGAAAAACTGTTTTTT
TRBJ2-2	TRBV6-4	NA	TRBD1	CASSPGTGANTGELFF	TGTGCCAGCAGCCCCGGGACAGGGGCTAACACCGGGGAGCTGTTTTTT
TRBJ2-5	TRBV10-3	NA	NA	CASRDSIIGETQYF	TGTGCCAGTAGGGACTCAATTATCGGGGAGACCCAGTACTTC
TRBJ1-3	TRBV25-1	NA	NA	CASGMQGSGNTIYF	TGTGCCAGTGGAATGCAGGGCTCTGGAAACACCATATATTTT
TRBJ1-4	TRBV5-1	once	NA	CASSRDNRNEKLFF	TGCGCCAGCAGCCGGGACAATCGTAATGAAAAACTGTTTTTT
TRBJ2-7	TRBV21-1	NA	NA	CASSKGGDEQYF	TGTGCCAGCAGCAAAGGGGGAGATGAGCAGTACTTC
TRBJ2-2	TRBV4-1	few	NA	CASSPEPGTYTGELFF	TGCGCCAGCAGCCCAGAACCCGGGACATACACCGGGGAGCTGTTTTTT
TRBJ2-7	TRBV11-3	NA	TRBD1	CASRPGQGMDEQYF	TGTGCCAGCAGGCCGGGACAGGGGATGGACGAGCAGTACTTC
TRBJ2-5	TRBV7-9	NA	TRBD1	CASRVQGAETQYF	TGTGCCAGCAGGGTACAGGGGGCAGAGACCCAGTACTTC
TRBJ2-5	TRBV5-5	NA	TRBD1	CASSPTGQGVSVRQETQYF	TGTGCCAGCAGCCCAACGGGACAGGGGGTCTCCGTCCGTCAAGAGACCCAGTACTTC
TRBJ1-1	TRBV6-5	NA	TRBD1	CASGQGTEAFF	TGTGCCAGCGGACAGGGCACTGAAGCTTTCTTT